These T cell receptor beta chains were read from a single sample in a study of cytomegalovirus exposure and HLA in healthy donors. Libraries were prepared by immunoSEQ multiplex PCR; TCRdb keeps only in-frame clonotypes and omits some of them. This table holds around 160,000 clones, around 85% found once. The sample consisted of PBMCs. Receptor source: a man between 18 and 35 years old in good health and CMV-seropositive. Both conserved end residues are part of each CDR3. The order of the fields is CDR3 protein, CDR3 DNA, V gene, clone size, D gene, J gene. D genes are given only for firm matches. The size field is filled for only some rows; it gives once, few, many or a size class.

CDR3 protein: CATQGLPSYNEQFF
CDR3 DNA: TGTGCCACCCAAGGACTGCCCTCCTACAATGAGCAGTTCTTC
V gene: TRBV19
clone size: -
D gene: -
J gene: TRBJ2-1

CDR3 protein: CASSSRGLDYGYTF
CDR3 DNA: TGTGCCAGCAGCTCCAGGGGCCTCGACTATGGCTACACCTTC
V gene: TRBV7-9
clone size: -
D gene: -
J gene: TRBJ1-2

CDR3 protein: CASSAGTNEQYF
CDR3 DNA: TGTGCCAGCAGCGCTGGGACAAACGAGCAGTACTTC
V gene: TRBV5-6
clone size: few
D gene: -
J gene: TRBJ2-7

CDR3 protein: CASSQSPHRGPGELFF
CDR3 DNA: TGCGCCAGCAGCCAATCGCCACACAGGGGGCCCGGGGAGCTGTTTTTT
V gene: TRBV4-3
clone size: -
D gene: TRBD1
J gene: TRBJ2-2

CDR3 protein: CASSEAGSVNQPQHF
CDR3 DNA: TGCGCCAGCAGTGAGGCAGGGTCGGTAAATCAGCCCCAGCATTTT
V gene: TRBV10-2
clone size: -
D gene: -
J gene: TRBJ1-5

CDR3 protein: CAWSVLSGGATDTQYF
CDR3 DNA: TGTGCCTGGAGTGTACTTAGCGGGGGGGCCACAGATACGCAGTATTTT
V gene: TRBV30
clone size: once
D gene: TRBD2
J gene: TRBJ2-3

CDR3 protein: CASSYPPGSGNTIYF
CDR3 DNA: TGTGCCAGCAGCTACCCCCCAGGATCTGGAAACACCATATATTTT
V gene: TRBV5-4
clone size: -
D gene: -
J gene: TRBJ1-3

CDR3 protein: CASGALDENGYTF
CDR3 DNA: TGTGCCAGCGGGGCGTTGGACGAGAACGGCTACACCTTC
V gene: TRBV6-5
clone size: -
D gene: -
J gene: TRBJ1-2

CDR3 protein: CASRSTLLHNSPLHF
CDR3 DNA: TGTGCCAGCAGATCGACTTTACTCCATAATTCACCCCTCCACTTT
V gene: TRBV6-5
clone size: -
D gene: -
J gene: TRBJ1-6

CDR3 protein: CASSDCSGGTHLAKNIQYF
CDR3 DNA: TGTGCCAGCAGTGACTGTTCCGGGGGGACCCATCTAGCCAAAAACATTCAGTACTTC
V gene: TRBV6-4
clone size: -
D gene: TRBD2
J gene: TRBJ2-4

CDR3 protein: CSVGGGAETQYF
CDR3 DNA: TGCAGCGTTGGCGGCGGGGCGGAGACCCAGTACTTC
V gene: TRBV29-1
clone size: -
D gene: -
J gene: TRBJ2-5

CDR3 protein: CASRQDRNYGYTF
CDR3 DNA: TGTGCCAGTAGACAAGACAGGAACTATGGCTACACCTTC
V gene: TRBV19
clone size: -
D gene: -
J gene: TRBJ1-2

CDR3 protein: CASSVATGGTGELFF
CDR3 DNA: TGTGCCAGCAGCGTAGCTACTGGGGGGACCGGGGAGCTGTTTTTT
V gene: TRBV9
clone size: once
D gene: -
J gene: TRBJ2-2

CDR3 protein: CASSEDSGAQSSYNEQFF
CDR3 DNA: TGTGCCAGCAGCGAAGATAGCGGGGCGCAAAGCTCCTACAATGAGCAGTTCTTC
V gene: TRBV9
clone size: -
D gene: TRBD2
J gene: TRBJ2-1

CDR3 protein: CASSETSRNEQFF
CDR3 DNA: TGCGCCAGCAGCGAGACTAGCCGCAATGAGCAGTTCTTC
V gene: TRBV5-1
clone size: -
D gene: TRBD2
J gene: TRBJ2-1

CDR3 protein: CASSMGWGDDEQFF
CDR3 DNA: TGTGCCAGTAGTATGGGGTGGGGCGACGATGAGCAGTTCTTC
V gene: TRBV19
clone size: -
D gene: -
J gene: TRBJ2-1

CDR3 protein: CASSIDPGGNEQFF
CDR3 DNA: TGTGCCAGTAGTATAGACCCTGGGGGGAATGAGCAGTTCTTC
V gene: TRBV19
clone size: -
D gene: -
J gene: TRBJ2-1

CDR3 protein: CASSEAAGRFYGYTF
CDR3 DNA: TGTGCCAGCAGTGAAGCTGCGGGACGGTTCTATGGCTACACCTTC
V gene: TRBV2
clone size: -
D gene: -
J gene: TRBJ1-2